The 29 T cell receptor beta chains given below trace back to one sample, sequenced in a study of cytomegalovirus exposure and HLA in healthy donors. Libraries were prepared by immunoSEQ multiplex PCR; TCRdb keeps only in-frame clonotypes and omits some of them. The sample lists about 150,000 clones; about 86% were seen once. Sample: PBMCs. The receptor set was obtained from a human donor in good health.

The rearrangement uses TRBV18 and TRBJ2-7; 7 bases are shared with TRBD1. Germline lookup yields CDR1 KGHSH and CDR2 LQKENI. The junction had 6 bases not matched to a gene; V was cut back by 3 bases and J by 4 bases. This CDR3 spans 14 amino acids. The CDR3, as DNA: TGTGCCAGCTCACCCGGGACAGATTCTTACGAGCAGTACTTC. Translated: CASSPGTDSYEQYF. Filled out from reference TRBV18 and TRBJ2-7, the complete variable domain reads NAGVMQNPRHLVRRRGQEARLRCSPMKGHSHVYWYRQLPEEGLKFMVYLQKENIIDESGMPKERFSAEFPKEGPSILRIQQVVRGDSAAYFCASSPGTDSYEQYFGPGTRLTVT.

The V call is TRBV14, the J call TRBJ2-3; possible D gene TRBD1, 5 bases. The CDR3 is 15 residues long. The germline V gene has CDR1 SGHDN and CDR2 FVKESK. The germline V and J ends were trimmed by 5 bases and 3 bases, with 15 bases remaining between them. DNA for the CDR3: TGTGCCAGCAGCGCTAATGTAGGGGCTACAGATACGCAGTATTTT. Translation gives CASSANVGATDTQYF.

The chain links TRBV7-2 to TRBJ1-6, with a possible D match to TRBD1 (5 bases). Germline lookup yields CDR1 SGHTA and CDR2 FQGNSA. This CDR3 has 13 residues. Trimming left V 5 bases short and J 6 bases short, with 8 bases between. Here the CDR3 reads CASSAGGNSPLHF. CDR3 bases: TGTGCCAGCAGCGCCGGGGGTAATTCACCCCTCCACTTT.

This clone has more than one count but fewer than ten. In DNA form, the CDR3 reads TGTGCCAGCAGCTTGGACGCCAGGGAAGCTTTCTTT. As protein: CASSLDAREAFF. This chain links TRBV5-6 with TRBJ1-1; unclear D gene. There are 12 residues in the CDR3. Germline loops: CDR1 SGHDT, CDR2 YYEEEE. V lost 0 bases and J 8 bases, leaving 8 bases between the germline ends.

The gene calls are TRBV7-2 and TRBJ2-1; the match to TRBD2 covers 9 bases. The J segment lost 4 bases and the V segment lost 5 bases, leaving 9 bases of the junction unmatched. Looked up from germline, CDR1 is SGHTA and CDR2 is FQGNSA. The CDR3 extends over 16 amino acids. CDR3 bases: TGTGCCAGCAGCGTGGCGACTAGCGGTCAGTACAATGAGCAGTTCTTC. This sequence encodes CASSVATSGQYNEQFF.

This clone was observed once. The rearrangement joins TRBV7-2 to TRBJ2-3; D is perhaps TRBD2 (6 bases). The CDR3 spans 15 residues. Trimming pared 5 bases from V and 4 bases from J, leaving 16 bases between. From germline, CDR1 is SGHTA and CDR2 FQGNSA. CDR3 loop: CASSPGGGRSDTQYF. CDR3 coding DNA: TGTGCCAGCAGCCCCGGTGGGGGGAGGTCAGATACGCAGTATTTT.

The chain has TRBV4-1 and TRBJ2-7; 9 bases align to TRBD1. Germline V gene data show CDR1 as MGHRA and CDR2 as YSYEKL. Germline trimming cut 1 base from V and 6 bases from J; bases unmatched to any gene: 7. The CDR3 has 15 amino acids. The CDR3 loop is CASSQVPGQGTEQYF. The CDR3 nucleotides are TGCGCCAGCAGCCAAGTCCCGGGACAGGGTACCGAGCAGTACTTC.

The chain couples TRBV29-1 to TRBJ1-1; the D gene is possibly TRBD1 (6 bases). Deletions cut 6 bases from V and 1 base from J, with 15 bases between. Germline V gene lookup returns CDR1 SQVTM and CDR2 ANQGSEA. CDR3 length: 14 residues. DNA for the CDR3: TGCAGCGTCGCCCCCAGGGGTGCGAACACTGAAGCTTTCTTT. It is translated as CSVAPRGANTEAFF. Full variable domain (remainder filled in from reference TRBV29-1 and TRBJ1-1): SAVISQKPSRDICQRGTSLTIQCQVDSQVTMMFWYRQQPGQSLTLIATANQGSEATYESGFVIDKFPISRPNLTFSTLTVSNMSPEDSSIYLCSVAPRGANTEAFFGQGTRLTVV.

The rearrangement uses TRBV4-3 and TRBJ2-3; weak D call: TRBD2 (5 bases). The CDR3 covers 16 residues. V lost 0 bases and J 0 bases, leaving 10 bases between the germline ends. CDR1 LGHNA and CDR2 YSLEER come from the germline V gene. The CDR3 coding sequence is TGCGCCAGCAGCCAAGAAGTAGCGCCTAGCACAGATACGCAGTATTTT. Translating it yields CASSQEVAPSTDTQYF.

The count of this clone is one. The CDR3 region has the DNA TGTGCCAGCAGCTTCCTGGGGGGAGACTATGGCTACACCTTC. This gives the protein CASSFLGGDYGYTF. The chain combines TRBV7-9 with TRBJ1-2, with D possibly being TRBD1 (5 bases). CDR3 length: 14 amino acids. CDR1 is SEHNR and CDR2 is FQNEAQ in the germline V gene (reference sequence). Trimming pared 3 bases from V and 3 bases from J, leaving 11 bases between.

The rearrangement joins TRBV2 to TRBJ1-2; a possible D gene is TRBD1 (5 bases). CDR1 and CDR2 from the germline V gene are SNHLY and FYNNEI. V lost 1 base, J lost 5 bases, and 11 bases lay in between. The CDR3 runs to 14 residues. Here the CDR3 reads CASSEGGALYGYTF. CDR3 sequence (DNA): TGTGCCAGCAGTGAAGGCGGGGCATTGTATGGCTACACCTTC.

The sample holds one count of this clone. The rearrangement links TRBV5-1 to TRBJ2-7, with TRBD2 matching 10 bases. After removal of 0 bases from V and 6 bases from J, the junction contained 6 bases not matched to a gene. Germline CDR1 reads SGHRS; CDR2 reads YFSETQ. This CDR3 has 15 amino acids. In DNA form, the CDR3 reads TGCGCCAGCAGCTTGGCTGTTAGCGGGGGGTTCGAGCAGTACTTC. Encoded protein: CASSLAVSGGFEQYF.

This chain links TRBV29-1 with TRBJ1-5; D possibly corresponds to TRBD1 (6 bases). The CDR3 covers 15 residues. V was clipped by 3 bases and J by 0 bases, with 12 bases between them. Germline CDR1 SQVTM, CDR2 ANQGSEA. The CDR3 loop is CSVDSDSHSNQPQHF. The CDR3 DNA reads as TGCAGCGTTGACTCGGACAGTCATAGCAATCAGCCCCAGCATTTT.

The chain has TRBV6-1 and TRBJ1-3; weak D call: TRBD1 (5 bases). V was trimmed by 6 bases and J by 4 bases, leaving 10 bases between them. The CDR3 is made up of 13 amino acids. Germline values: CDR1 MNHNS, CDR2 SASEGT. The CDR3 DNA reads TGTGCCAGCAGCGTGACAGAGGGAAACACCATATATTTT. Amino acids: CASSVTEGNTIYF.

J is TRBJ1-5 and V is TRBV2, with 10 positions matching TRBD1. The CDR3 length is 15 residues. The junction had 3 bases not matched to a gene; V was cut back by 5 bases and J by 2 bases. CDR1 is SNHLY and CDR2 is FYNNEI in the germline V gene. CDR3 in DNA: TGTGCCAGCAGTCCCGGGACAGGGGGCAATCAGCCCCAGCATTTT. It is translated as CASSPGTGGNQPQHF.

The gene calls are TRBV28 and TRBJ1-1, with D maybe TRBD1 (6 bases). V was pared by 3 bases and J by 11 bases, with 10 bases between. From germline, CDR1 is MDHEN and CDR2 SYDVKM. CDR3 length: 11 residues. The CDR3 coding sequence is TGTGCCAGCAGTTTCAGGACAGTTGCTTTCTTT. It encodes CASSFRTVAFF. The complete variable domain, with remaining parts taken from reference TRBV28 and TRBJ1-1, reads DVKVTQSSRYLVKRTGEKVFLECVQDMDHENMFWYRQDPGLGLRLIYFSYDVKMKEKGDIPEGYSVSREKKERFSLILESASTNQTSMYLCASSFRTVAFFGQGTRLTVV.

Only a few counts were recorded for this clone. The chain is built from TRBV7-9 and TRBJ1-5; weak D call: TRBD1 (5 bases). Germline assignment: CDR1 SEHNR and CDR2 FQNEAQ (reference sequence). The CDR3 consists of 14 residues. V was shortened by 5 bases and J by 6 bases, with 14 bases between the two germline ends. CDR3 sequence reads: CASSRDGGGQPQHF. The DNA of the CDR3 is TGTGCCAGCAGCCGGGACGGGGGTGGTCAGCCCCAGCATTTT.

The chain combines TRBV4-3 with TRBJ2-7; D might be TRBD1 (5 bases). The CDR3 sequence is 14 residues long. Deletions cut 1 base from V and 3 bases from J, with 10 bases between. Per germline, CDR1 LGHNA and CDR2 YSLEER. The CDR3 protein is CASSQASQGYEQYF. The CDR3 nucleotides are TGCGCCAGCAGCCAAGCGTCCCAGGGCTACGAGCAGTACTTC.

V usage is TRBV7-3 and J usage is TRBJ2-7; weak D call: TRBD1 (5 bases). Trimming left V 5 bases short and J 4 bases short, with 12 bases between. From germline, CDR1 is SGHTA and CDR2 FQGTGA. CDR3 size: 13 residues. The CDR3 here is CASSPDTQYEQYF. The CDR3 DNA is TGTGCCAGCAGCCCGGACACACAATACGAGCAGTACTTC.

This clone was picked up one time. V is TRBV2 and J is TRBJ1-2, with a weak D call TRBD1 (5 bases). Trimming removed 7 bases at V and 7 bases at J, with 19 bases between. There are 14 residues in the CDR3. CDR1 SNHLY and CDR2 FYNNEI come from the germline V gene. The CDR3 is CASIFGGSVGGYTF. The CDR3 coding sequence is TGTGCCAGCATCTTCGGGGGTTCGGTAGGTGGCTACACCTTC.

The CDR3 is CASSLGSGPKNEQFF. As DNA, the CDR3 is TGTGCCAGCAGCTTGGGTAGCGGGCCCAAAAATGAGCAGTTCTTC. The chain has TRBV5-4 and TRBJ2-1, with 7 bases matching TRBD2. Germline loops: CDR1 SGHNT, CDR2 YYREEE (reference sequence). V trimming: 0 bases; J trimming: 7 bases; junction bases outside the gene matches: 7. The CDR3 sequence is 15 residues long.

The CDR3 spells CASSQSRGSNQPQHF. CDR3 sequence (DNA): TGCGCCAGCAGTCAATCAAGGGGAAGCAATCAGCCCCAGCATTTT. The J gene is TRBJ1-5, the V gene TRBV23-1; D may be TRBD1 (5 bases). TRBV23-1 is given ORF status, its function remaining uncertain. The CDR3 is 15 amino acids. Trimming removed 0 bases from V and 1 base from J, with 7 bases in between.

J is TRBJ2-1 and V is TRBV5-4; weak D call: TRBD2 (6 bases). CDR3 size: 15 residues. Germline-derived CDR1 and CDR2 are SGHNT and YYREEE (reference sequence). V lost 1 base and J 4 bases, leaving 12 bases between the germline ends. This chain's CDR3 is CASSLTGALYNEQFF. CDR3 DNA sequence: TGTGCCAGCAGCTTGACGGGAGCCTTGTACAATGAGCAGTTCTTC.

V usage is TRBV19 and J usage is TRBJ1-4; 7 bases are shared with TRBD1. Trimming removed 4 bases from V and 5 bases from J; junction bases left unmatched: 4. The CDR3 runs to 14 residues. Per the germline V gene, CDR1 is LNHDA and CDR2 is SQIVND (reference sequence). CDR3 coding DNA: TGTGCCAGTAGTACACAGGGGCACAATGAAAAACTGTTTTTT. This gives the protein CASSTQGHNEKLFF.

The V call is TRBV5-6, the J call TRBJ1-2; no firm D call. This CDR3 has 16 amino acids. V lost 4 bases and J 4 bases, leaving 20 bases between the germline ends. Germline V gene data show CDR1 as SGHDT and CDR2 as YYEEEE. The CDR3 bases are TGTGCCAGCAGCGCCGGAAGTTCCGGACTAGGCTATGGCTACACCTTC. This encodes CASSAGSSGLGYGYTF.

J is TRBJ1-5 and V is TRBV19; perhaps TRBD1 as D (6 bases). The CDR3 extends over 16 amino acids. With 7 bases removed from V and 9 bases from J, the gap between germline ends came to 25 bases. In germline, CDR1 is LNHDA, CDR2 SQIVND (reference sequence). The CDR3 reads CASNDGQSFGGWPQHF. In DNA form, the CDR3 reads TGTGCCAGTAACGACGGACAGTCCTTTGGTGGTTGGCCCCAGCATTTT.

The V and J genes are TRBV2 and TRBJ1-2, with a tentative D call TRBD1 (5 bases). Germline V gene lookup returns CDR1 SNHLY and CDR2 FYNNEI. The CDR3 length is 13 residues. V lost 5 bases to trimming and J lost 7 bases, with 14 bases between them. CDR3 coding DNA: TGTGCCAGCAGTTCGGACACTCTTCTTGGCTACACCTTC. Its translation is CASSSDTLLGYTF.

The chain has TRBV27 and TRBJ2-3, with 16 bases matching TRBD2. This CDR3 contains 18 residues. The germline CDR1 and CDR2 sequences are MNHEY and SMNVEV (reference sequence). Trimming cost V 2 bases and J 1 base; bases outside gene matches: 3. CDR3 region: CASSLAGLAGGGTDTQYF. The CDR3 bases are TGTGCCAGCAGTTTAGCGGGACTAGCGGGAGGGGGCACAGATACGCAGTATTTT.

The chain uses TRBV4-2 and TRBJ2-6; D remains ambiguous. CDR3 length: 16 amino acids. The V end lost 3 bases, the J end lost 0 bases, and 9 bases lay between the germline ends. The germline gives CDR1 LGHNA, CDR2 YNFKEQ. The CDR3 DNA is TGTGCCAGCAGCCAGGCCCTAGGCTCTGGGGCCAACGTCCTGACTTTC. The encoded protein is CASSQALGSGANVLTF.